These 4 T cell receptor beta chains share one sample of origin, sequenced in a study of CD8 T cells in Susac syndrome. Random hexamers primed reverse transcription of about 0.45 to 1 ug RNA. TCRdb passed the immunoSEQ multiplex PCR reads through MiXCR, listing each CDR3 protein once. This sample has 150,000 to 200,000 distinct CDR3 sequences, with approximately 94% found just once. The sequencing input was CD4+ T cells from PBMCs. The origin of the receptors is a human donor with multiple sclerosis.

This sequence joins TRBV10-3 and TRBJ1-2, with D perhaps matching TRBD1 (5 bases). The CDR3 covers 13 residues. With 3 bases removed from V and 1 base from J, the gap between germline ends came to 6 bases. CDR1 and CDR2 from the germline V gene are ENHRY and SYGVKD. The CDR3 protein is CAISDGGNYGYTF. The DNA for the CDR3 is TGTGCCATCAGTGACGGGGGTAACTATGGCTACACCTTC.

This clonotype was recorded once. This chain connects TRBV27 to TRBJ2-4; possible D gene TRBD2, 5 bases. The germline V gene encodes CDR1 MNHEY and CDR2 SMNVEV (reference sequence). There are 16 residues in the CDR3. With 2 bases removed from V and 0 bases from J, the gap between germline ends came to 11 bases. DNA for the CDR3: TGTGCCAGCAGTTTACTCCGGGAAATAGCCAAAAACATTCAGTACTTC. Its protein product is CASSLLREIAKNIQYF.

J is TRBJ2-3 and V is TRBV5-6; D is possibly TRBD2 (6 bases). V gave up 0 bases and J gave up 8 bases, with 13 bases separating them. From germline, CDR1 is SGHDT and CDR2 YYEEEE. There are 14 residues in the CDR3. This chain's CDR3 is CASSLGTNQVTQYF. For the CDR3, the DNA is TGTGCCAGCAGCTTGGGGACTAACCAAGTTACGCAGTATTTT.

The chain carries TRBV29-1 and TRBJ2-3; D may correspond to TRBD1 or TRBD2 (5 bases each). The germline gives CDR1 SQVTM, CDR2 ANQGSEA. Trimming cost V 7 bases and J 2 bases, with 13 bases left between them. The CDR3 consists of 13 residues. DNA for the CDR3: TGCAGCGCAACCGGGACCGCCACAGATACGCAGTATTTT. Translating gives CSATGTATDTQYF.